These T cell receptor beta chains were read from a single sample in a study of graft-versus-host responses after intestinal transplantation. Assay used: immunoSEQ multiplex PCR; TCRdb lists only in-frame clones, some missing. The sample shows fewer than 10,000 clones, roughly 88% of them seen only once. The source material was PBMCs, sampled just over 240 days after intestinal transplant. The source of these receptors is a human patient who received an intestinal transplant, so some T cells may come from the graft donor. Each CDR3 is given with its conserved first and last residue. The order of the fields is CDR3 length, D gene, J gene, V gene, CDR3 protein, CDR3 DNA. The D gene is left open where the match is weak.

cdr3_length: 18
d_call: TRBD2
j_call: TRBJ2-3
v_call: TRBV15
cdr3_aa: CATSRDYTGGGDTDTQYF
cdr3_nt: TGTGCCACCAGCAGAGATTATACAGGCGGGGGGGACACAGATACGCAGTATTTT

cdr3_length: 13
d_call: TRBD1
j_call: TRBJ1-1
v_call: TRBV19
cdr3_aa: CASSIGQGAEAFF
cdr3_nt: TGTGCCAGTAGTATTGGACAGGGTGCCGAAGCTTTCTTT

cdr3_length: 16
d_call: TRBD2
j_call: TRBJ2-1
v_call: TRBV6-4
cdr3_aa: CASSDSGTSGYNEQFF
cdr3_nt: TGTGCCAGCAGTGACTCGGGGACTAGCGGTTACAATGAGCAGTTCTTC

cdr3_length: 15
d_call: NA
j_call: TRBJ2-7
v_call: TRBV7-8
cdr3_aa: CASSLRMGGSYEQYF
cdr3_nt: TGTGCCAGCAGCTTAAGGATGGGCGGTTCCTACGAGCAGTACTTC